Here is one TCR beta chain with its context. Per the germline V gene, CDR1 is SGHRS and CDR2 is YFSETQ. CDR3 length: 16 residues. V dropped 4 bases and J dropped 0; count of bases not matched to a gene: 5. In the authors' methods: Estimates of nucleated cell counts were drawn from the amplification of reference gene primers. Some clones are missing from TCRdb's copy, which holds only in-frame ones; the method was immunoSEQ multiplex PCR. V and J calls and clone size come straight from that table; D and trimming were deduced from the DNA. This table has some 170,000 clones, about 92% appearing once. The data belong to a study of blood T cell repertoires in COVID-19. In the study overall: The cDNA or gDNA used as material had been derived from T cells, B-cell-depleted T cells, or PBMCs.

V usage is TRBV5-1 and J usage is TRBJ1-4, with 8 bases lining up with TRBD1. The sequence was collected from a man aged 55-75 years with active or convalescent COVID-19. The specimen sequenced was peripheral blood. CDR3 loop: CASSLGTGPTNEKLFF. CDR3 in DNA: TGCGCCAGCAGCCTCGGGACAGGACCAACTAATGAAAAACTGTTTTTT.